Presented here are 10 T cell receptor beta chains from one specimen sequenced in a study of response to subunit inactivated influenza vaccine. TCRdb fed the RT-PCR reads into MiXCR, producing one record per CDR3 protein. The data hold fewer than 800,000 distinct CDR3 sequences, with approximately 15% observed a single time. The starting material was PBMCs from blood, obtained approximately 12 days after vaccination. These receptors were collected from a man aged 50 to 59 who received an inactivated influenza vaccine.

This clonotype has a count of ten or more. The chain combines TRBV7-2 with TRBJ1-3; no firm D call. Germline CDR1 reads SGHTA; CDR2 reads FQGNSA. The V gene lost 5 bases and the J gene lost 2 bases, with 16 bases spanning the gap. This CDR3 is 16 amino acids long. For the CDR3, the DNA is TGTGCCAGCAGCGCCCTTTTGGGCTCAACTGGAAACACCATATATTTT. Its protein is CASSALLGSTGNTIYF.

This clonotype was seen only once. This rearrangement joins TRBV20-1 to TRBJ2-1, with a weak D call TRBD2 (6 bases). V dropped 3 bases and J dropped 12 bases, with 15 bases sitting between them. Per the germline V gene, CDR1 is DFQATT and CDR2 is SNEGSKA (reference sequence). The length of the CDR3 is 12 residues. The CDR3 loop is CSASPGEQVQFF. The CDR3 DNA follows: TGCAGTGCTAGTCCGGGGGAGCAGGTGCAGTTCTTC.

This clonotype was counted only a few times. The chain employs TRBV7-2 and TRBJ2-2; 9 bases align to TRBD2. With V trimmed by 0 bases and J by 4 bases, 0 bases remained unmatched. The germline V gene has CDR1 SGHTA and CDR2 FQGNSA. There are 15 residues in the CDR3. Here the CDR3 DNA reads TGTGCCAGCAGCTTAGCGCGGGGGGGCACCGGGGAGCTGTTTTTT. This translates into CASSLARGGTGELFF.

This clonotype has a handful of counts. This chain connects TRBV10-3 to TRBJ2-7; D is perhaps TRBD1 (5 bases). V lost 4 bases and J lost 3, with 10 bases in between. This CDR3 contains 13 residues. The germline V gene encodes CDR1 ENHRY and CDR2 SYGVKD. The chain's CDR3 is CAISVQGIYEQYF. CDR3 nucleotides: TGTGCCATCAGTGTGCAGGGTATCTACGAGCAGTACTTC.

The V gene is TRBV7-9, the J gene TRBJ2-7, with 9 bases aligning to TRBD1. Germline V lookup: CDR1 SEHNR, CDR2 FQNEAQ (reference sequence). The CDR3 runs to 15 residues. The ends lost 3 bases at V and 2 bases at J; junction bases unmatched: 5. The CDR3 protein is CASSFRQGEAYEQYF. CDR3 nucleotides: TGTGCCAGCAGCTTTCGACAGGGGGAAGCCTACGAGCAGTACTTC.

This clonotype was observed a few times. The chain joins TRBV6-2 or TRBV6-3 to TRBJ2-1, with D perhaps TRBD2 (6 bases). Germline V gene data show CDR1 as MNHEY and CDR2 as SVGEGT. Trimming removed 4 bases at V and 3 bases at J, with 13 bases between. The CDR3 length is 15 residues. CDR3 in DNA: TGTGCCAGCAGTTTATGGGACTCGAACTACAATGAGCAGTTCTTC. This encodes CASSLWDSNYNEQFF.

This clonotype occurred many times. In DNA, the CDR3 is TGCAGTGCTCCTGATTCTGGGGGCGCAGATACGCAGTATTTT. This sequence encodes CSAPDSGGADTQYF. The V gene is TRBV20-1, the J gene TRBJ2-3; tentative D call: TRBD1 (6 bases). The CDR3 is 14 amino acids. V was clipped by 5 bases and J by 4 bases, with 16 bases between them. Per the germline V gene, CDR1 is DFQATT and CDR2 is SNEGSKA (reference sequence).

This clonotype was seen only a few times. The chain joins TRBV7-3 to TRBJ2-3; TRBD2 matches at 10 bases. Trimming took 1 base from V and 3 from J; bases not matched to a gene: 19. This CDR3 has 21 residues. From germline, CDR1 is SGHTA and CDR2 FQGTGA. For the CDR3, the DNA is TGTGCCAGCAGCTTAAATTGGCTCGCTCGCGCAATAGCGGGGGGAACAGATACGCAGTATTTT. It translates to CASSLNWLARAIAGGTDTQYF.

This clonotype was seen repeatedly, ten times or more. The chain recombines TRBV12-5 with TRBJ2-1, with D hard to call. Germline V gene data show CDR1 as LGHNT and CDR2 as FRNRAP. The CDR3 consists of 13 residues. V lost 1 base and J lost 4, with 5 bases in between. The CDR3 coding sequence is TGTGCTAGTGGTTTGGGAAAGTACAATGAGCAGTTCTTC. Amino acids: CASGLGKYNEQFF.

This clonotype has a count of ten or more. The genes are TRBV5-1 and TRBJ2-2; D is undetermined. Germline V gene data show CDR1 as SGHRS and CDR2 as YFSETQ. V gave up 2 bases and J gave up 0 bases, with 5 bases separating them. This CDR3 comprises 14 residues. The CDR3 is CASSFQANTGELFF. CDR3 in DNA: TGCGCCAGCAGCTTCCAGGCGAACACCGGGGAGCTGTTTTTT.